Listed below are T cell receptor beta chains from one sample, sequenced in a study of cytomegalovirus exposure and HLA in healthy donors. Some clones are missing from TCRdb's copy, which holds only in-frame ones; the method was immunoSEQ multiplex PCR. The sample includes about 150,000 clones, approximately 86% seen only once; the top ten take over 1.5%. Sequenced sample: PBMCs. All receptors come from a woman aged 18-29 years in good health and CMV-seronegative. CDR3s include the opening cysteine and the closing phenylalanine or tryptophan. A D gene is named only where the DNA matches it firmly. Part of the rows lack a size; the others show once, few, many or a class for expanded clones.

>TRBJ1-5|few|14|TRBV27|-
TGTGCCAGCAGTTTAGAGGGGGTCGGTCAGCCCCAGCATTTT
CASSLEGVGQPQHF
>TRBJ2-3|-|11|TRBV27|-
TGTGCCAGCAGTTTCTCAGATACGCAGTATTTT
CASSFSDTQYF
>TRBJ2-1|-|14|TRBV6-6|-
TGTGCCATCAGGGGGAGGGGGGGCTACAATGAGCAGTTCTTC
CAIRGRGGYNEQFF
>TRBJ1-4|-|13|TRBV30|-
TGTGCCTGGAGCCCGACAGTTGGGGAAAAACTGTTTTTT
CAWSPTVGEKLFF
>TRBJ1-5|-|13|TRBV28|-
TGTGCCAGCACCCTACTCGGCCGGGAGCCCCAGCATTTT
CASTLLGREPQHF
>TRBJ1-6|-|17|TRBV5-5|TRBD1
TGTGCCAGCAGCCCCCGACAGGGGGCTTTCTCGAATTCACCCCTCCACTTT
CASSPRQGAFSNSPLHF
>TRBJ2-3|-|16|TRBV6-4|TRBD2
TGTGCCAGCAGTGACTCCGCAGCGGGGGGACCGGATACGCAGTATTTT
CASSDSAAGGPDTQYF
>TRBJ2-2|-|15|TRBV27|-
TGTGCCAGCAGTTTAGGAGGGTTTTACACCGGGGAGCTGTTTTTT
CASSLGGFYTGELFF
>TRBJ2-1|-|16|TRBV5-1|-
TGCGCCAGCAGCTTGGCAGGCGACAGTAACTACAATGAGCAGTTCTTC
CASSLAGDSNYNEQFF
>TRBJ1-1|few|11|TRBV5-6|-
TGTGCCAGCAGCTTGGCCGGTGAAGCTTTCTTT
CASSLAGEAFF
>TRBJ1-3|-|12|TRBV6-1|-
TGTGCCAGCCGGGAGGCTGGAAACACCATATATTTT
CASREAGNTIYF
>TRBJ1-1|-|14|TRBV18|-
TGTGCCAGCTCACCAGGGACACAGAACACTGAAGCTTTCTTT
CASSPGTQNTEAFF
>TRBJ1-3|-|12|TRBV30|-
TGTGCCTGGAATGTGGGCCCGAGCACCATATATTTT
CAWNVGPSTIYF
>TRBJ2-1|once|17|TRBV5-1|-
TGCGCCAGCAGCTTGTTACCCGTGGACAGCAACTACAATGAGCAGTTCTTC
CASSLLPVDSNYNEQFF
>TRBJ1-5|-|17|TRBV7-2|-
TGTGCCAGCAGCTTTAGCGGTACAGAGTATAGCAATCAGCCCCAGCATTTT
CASSFSGTEYSNQPQHF
>TRBJ2-2|-|16|TRBV10-3|TRBD1
TGTGCCATCAGTGAGCGGGAGACAGGGGCCGCCGGGGAGCTGTTTTTT
CAISERETGAAGELFF
>TRBJ1-3|-|16|TRBV28|TRBD1
TGTGCCAGCAGTTCGACAGGGGGGAGCTCTGGAAACACCATATATTTT
CASSSTGGSSGNTIYF
>TRBJ1-1|-|13|TRBV12-5|-
TGTGCTAGTGGTTTAGCGGCGAACACTGAAGCTTTCTTT
CASGLAANTEAFF
>TRBJ2-4|-|15|TRBV19|-
TGTGCCAGTAGCCTGATTAAGGGGGCCAAAAACATTCAGTACTTC
CASSLIKGAKNIQYF
>TRBJ1-2|few|12|TRBV28|-
TGTGCCAGCAGCCCGGGAGACTATGGCTACACCTTC
CASSPGDYGYTF
>TRBJ2-3|few|17|TRBV10-1|-
TGCGCCAGCAGGACCCCTGAGGTGTCGCCAGACACAGATACGCAGTATTTT
CASRTPEVSPDTDTQYF
>TRBJ2-2|-|12|TRBV27|-
TGTGCCAGCAGTCTGAACACCGGGGAGCTGTTTTTT
CASSLNTGELFF
>TRBJ2-1|-|16|TRBV7-9|TRBD2
TGTGCCAGCAGCAAAGCGTTCCTAGCGGGTAGAAATGAGCAGTTCTTC
CASSKAFLAGRNEQFF
>TRBJ2-7|-|12|TRBV30|TRBD1
TGTGCCTGGAGTAGACAGGGTGACGAGCAGTACTTC
CAWSRQGDEQYF
>TRBJ2-7|-|14|TRBV6-1|-
TGTGCCAGCAGTGAAGCTGCCGGTCTCTACGAGCAGTACTTC
CASSEAAGLYEQYF
>TRBJ1-5|-|13|TRBV2|-
TGTGCCAGCAGTCGGGGGGAGGGTCAGCCCCAGCATTTT
CASSRGEGQPQHF
>TRBJ1-2|once|15|TRBV19|TRBD1
TGTGCCAGTACCGGACAGGGAGGGCCGGGATACACCTACACCTTC
CASTGQGGPGYTYTF
>TRBJ2-7|-|14|TRBV6-6|-
TGTGCCAGCAGTCGGGGGGCGGGGACCTACGAGCAGTACTTC
CASSRGAGTYEQYF
>TRBJ1-1|-|12|TRBV29-1|-
TGCAGCGTTGAAGTACACAGTTCTGAAGCTTTCTTT
CSVEVHSSEAFF